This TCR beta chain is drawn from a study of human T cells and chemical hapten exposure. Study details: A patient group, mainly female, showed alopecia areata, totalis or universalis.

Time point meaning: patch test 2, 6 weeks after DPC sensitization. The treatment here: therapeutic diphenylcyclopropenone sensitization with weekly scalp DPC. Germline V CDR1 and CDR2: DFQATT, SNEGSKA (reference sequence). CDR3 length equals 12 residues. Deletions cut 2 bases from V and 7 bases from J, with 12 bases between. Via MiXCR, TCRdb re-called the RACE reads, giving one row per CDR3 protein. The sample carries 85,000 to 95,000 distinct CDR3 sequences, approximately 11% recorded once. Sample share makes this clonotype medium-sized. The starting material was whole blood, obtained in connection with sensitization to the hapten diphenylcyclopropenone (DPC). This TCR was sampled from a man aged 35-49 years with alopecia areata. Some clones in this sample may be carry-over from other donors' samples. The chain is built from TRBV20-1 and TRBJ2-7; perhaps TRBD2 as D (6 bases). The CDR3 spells CSARPRDTEQYF. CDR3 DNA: TGCAGTGCTAGACCGCGGGATACAGAGCAGTACTTC.